This passage covers 9 T cell receptor beta chains from one sample sequenced in a study of Ad26.COV2.S vaccination and SARS-CoV-2 variants. This sample's treatment: roughly 19 received Ad26.COV2.S at low or high dose, single or two shots; about five received placebo; per-sample allocation not given. Each sample was drawn 63 days after the first injection (of vaccine or placebo). Repertoires were generated with immunoSEQ multiplex PCR, while TCRdb's copy carries only in-frame clones and drops some. The data hold about half a million clones, with 80% to 90% observed a single time. The sequenced sample was peripheral blood, obtained in a trial of Ad26.COV2.S vaccine versus placebo. These receptors were collected from a person aged 18 to 65 who received the Ad26.COV2.S COVID-19 vaccine or a placebo.

This chain joins TRBV30 and TRBJ1-6; no clear D. Germline V gene lookup returns CDR1 GTSNPN and CDR2 SVGIG (reference sequence). CDR3 size: 12 residues. Trimming removed 0 bases at V and 15 bases at J, with 12 bases between. The CDR3 here is CAWSVNSLFLHF. In DNA, the CDR3 is TGTGCCTGGAGTGTAAACAGTCTCTTCCTCCACTTT.

This rearrangement joins TRBV15 to TRBJ1-5; D possibly corresponds to TRBD1 (5 bases). CDR1 is LNHNV, CDR2 YYDKDF, per germline (reference sequence). The CDR3 has 15 residues. The V gene lost 2 bases and the J gene lost 1 base, with 9 bases spanning the gap. The CDR3 DNA is TGTGCCACCAGCAGACAGGGAGGAAGCAATCAGCCCCAGCATTTT. The encoded protein is CATSRQGGSNQPQHF.

The V call is TRBV7-6, the J call TRBJ1-1; D call uncertain. The V end was cut by 2 bases, the J end by 1 base, with 11 bases between. This CDR3 has 15 residues. Germline values: CDR1 SGHVS, CDR2 FNYEAQ. The CDR3 DNA reads as TGTGCCAGCAGCTTAAGGCACGGAGGGAACACTGAAGCTTTCTTT. Amino acids: CASSLRHGGNTEAFF.

This clone was counted a few times. The V and J genes are TRBV18 and TRBJ1-1; a possible D gene is TRBD1 (6 bases). V was clipped by 5 bases and J by 6 bases, with 13 bases between them. Germline CDR1 KGHSH, CDR2 LQKENI. This CDR3 is built from 13 residues. CDR3 sequence: CASSEDSLAEAFF. CDR3 DNA: TGTGCCAGCTCAGAGGACAGTCTAGCTGAAGCTTTCTTT. The full variable domain, completed using reference TRBV18 and TRBJ1-1, is NAGVMQNPRHLVRRRGQEARLRCSPMKGHSHVYWYRQLPEEGLKFMVYLQKENIIDESGMPKERFSAEFPKEGPSILRIQQVVRGDSAAYFCASSEDSLAEAFFGQGTRLTVV.

The chain recombines TRBV5-1 with TRBJ1-1; TRBD1 is a possible D gene (6 bases). Trimming pared 3 bases from V and 7 bases from J, leaving 16 bases between. Germline assignment: CDR1 SGHRS and CDR2 YFSETQ. The CDR3 sequence is 14 residues long. The CDR3 nucleotides read TGCGCCAGCAGCTCCACCCGGGGGCGGGATGAAGCTTTCTTT. As protein: CASSSTRGRDEAFF.

This clone was seen a single time. The V gene is TRBV30, the J gene TRBJ2-4; D remains unclear. CDR3 size: 14 residues. CDR1 is GTSNPN, CDR2 SVGIG, per germline (reference sequence). Trimming pared 0 bases from V and 1 base from J, leaving 7 bases between. CDR3 amino acids: CAWSVIPAKNIQYF. Written as DNA, the CDR3 is TGTGCCTGGAGTGTCATCCCCGCCAAAAACATTCAGTACTTC.

The genes are TRBV19 and TRBJ1-2; 8 nucleotides match TRBD1. CDR1 is LNHDA and CDR2 is SQIVND in the germline V gene (reference sequence). The CDR3 is made up of 14 amino acids. With 4 bases clipped from V and 8 bases from J, the junction kept 9 bases outside the gene matches. The CDR3 DNA reads TGTGCCAGTAGTACAGGGGGCGCGACCCACGGCTACACCTTC. It yields the protein CASSTGGATHGYTF.

The chain employs TRBV4-1 and TRBJ1-6; possible D gene TRBD1, 5 bases. Germline CDR1 is MGHRA and CDR2 is YSYEKL. The CDR3 totals 16 residues. V lost 2 bases and J lost 9, with 17 bases in between. The CDR3 nucleotides are TGCGCCAGCAGCCAATTCAGGGCTCAGGCAGGTTCACCCCTCCACTTT. It translates to CASSQFRAQAGSPLHF.

The CDR3 DNA is TGTGCCAGCAGTTACTCCCCCACCGGGACTAATGAAAAACTGTTTTTT. This translates into CASSYSPTGTNEKLFF. The chain couples TRBV6-5 to TRBJ1-4; D unresolved. CDR1 and CDR2 (germline): MNHEY, SVGAGI. CDR3 length equals 16 residues. V lost 0 bases and J lost 2, with 10 bases in between.